This TCR beta chain was captured by sequencing in a study of spatial heterogeneity in lung cancer. Whole-study context: The average appearance count of each unique TCR and UMI combination in raw reads was more than ten. Study-level results: Ubiquitous expanded tumor TCRs showed up in blood more at resection than follow-up.

In germline, CDR1 is SGHNT, CDR2 YENEEA. The germline V and J ends were trimmed by 2 bases and 3 bases, with 11 bases remaining between them. The CDR3 spans 15 residues. The table lists this clonotype with a few counts. The antigen is unknown. Indicated time point: sample taken at primary tumor resection. From tumor, nontumor lung or frozen PBMC, whole RNA was taken unsorted for sequencing. From the 5' RACE reads, TCRdb called clonotypes with MiXCR, one entry per CDR3 protein. The sample shows 55,000 to 70,000 distinct CDR3 sequences, 6.3% of them seen only once. This sequence was found in a female donor with early-stage non-small cell lung cancer. Sequenced here: PBMCs, sampled at surgery. The V gene is TRBV11-3, the J gene TRBJ2-1; TRBD2 might be the D (5 bases). The CDR3 DNA reads TGTGCCAGCAGCTTATGGGGAGACGGCTACAATGAGCAGTTCTTC. It is translated as CASSLWGDGYNEQFF.